A single sample is the source of the 9 T cell receptor beta chains below, sequenced in a study of blood T cells in healthy people across ages. Through a sample-barcoded 5' primer and a J-beta primer mix, a second PCR was run for roughly 6 to 12 cycles. TCRdb called the 5' RACE reads again in MiXCR, with one record for every CDR3 protein. The repertoire includes over 1,200,000 distinct CDR3 sequences, around 55% of them detected once, and 6.7% sits in the top ten. The sample taken for sequencing was blood. These receptor sequences come from a man between 18 and 29 years old in good health.

This rearrangement joins TRBV20-1 to TRBJ2-5; maybe TRBD1 (6 bases). V was cut by 4 bases and J by 8 bases, with 23 bases left in between. Germline V gene lookup returns CDR1 DFQATT and CDR2 SNEGSKA (reference sequence). This CDR3 has 15 residues. CDR3 in amino acids: CSATGSQGPQGTQYF. DNA of the CDR3: TGCAGTGCTACAGGATCACAGGGCCCCCAAGGAACCCAGTACTTC.

CDR3 nucleotide sequence: TGTGCCAGCAGTCGAAGACAGGGACGCAATCAGCCCCAGCATTTT. Translating it yields CASSRRQGRNQPQHF. This chain links TRBV6-5 with TRBJ1-5, with 7 positions matching TRBD1. V was pared by 5 bases and J by 2 bases, with 6 bases of the junction left unmatched. The CDR3 loop spans 15 amino acids. Germline CDR1 and CDR2: MNHEY and SVGAGI.

The V call is TRBV20-1, the J call TRBJ2-5, with 8 bases matching TRBD1. In germline, CDR1 is DFQATT, CDR2 SNEGSKA (reference sequence). Germline trimming cut 5 bases from V and 1 base from J; bases unmatched to any gene: 3. The length of the CDR3 is 13 residues. As DNA, the CDR3 is TGCAGTGCTCTAGGACAGGGCCAAGAGACCCAGTACTTC. Its protein product is CSALGQGQETQYF.

V usage is TRBV7-9 and J usage is TRBJ2-7, with D possibly TRBD1 on 5 matching bases. The germline V and J ends were trimmed by 8 bases and 6 bases, with 14 bases remaining between them. The CDR3 is 12 residues long. CDR1 is SEHNR and CDR2 is FQNEAQ in the germline V gene (reference sequence). The CDR3 nucleotides are TGTGCCAGCCTGGGGCGTGGGGTCGAGCAGTACTTC. Protein: CASLGRGVEQYF.

The chain employs TRBV29-1 and TRBJ2-1; possible D gene TRBD1, 6 bases. Trimming cost V 8 bases and J 8 bases, with 13 bases left between them. This CDR3 region has 11 residues. Germline lookup yields CDR1 SQVTM and CDR2 ANQGSEA. CDR3 loop: CSTRDNHEQFF. For the CDR3, the DNA is TGCAGCACCCGGGACAATCATGAGCAGTTCTTC.

Only one count was recorded for this clonotype. CDR3 residues: CASTRGGAHNEQFF. In nucleotides, the CDR3 is TGTGCCAGCACCCGAGGTGGGGCTCACAATGAGCAGTTCTTC. This rearrangement joins TRBV25-1 to TRBJ2-1, with D perhaps matching TRBD1 (5 bases). The CDR3 has 14 amino acids. Per the germline V gene, CDR1 is MGHDK and CDR2 is SYGVNS. The V and J ends lost 7 bases and 5 bases respectively, with 15 bases between them.

This chain joins TRBV6-6 and TRBJ2-1, with TRBD2 as a possible D gene (6 bases). Germline V CDR1 and CDR2: MNHNY, SVGAGI (reference sequence). The CDR3 contains 16 residues. With 5 bases removed from V and 2 bases from J, the gap between germline ends came to 16 bases. CDR3 in DNA: TGTGCCAGCAGTGCACTGGCGGGGTATCCCTACAATGAGCAGTTCTTC. Residues: CASSALAGYPYNEQFF.

This chain links TRBV5-1 with TRBJ1-1; D gene ambiguous. Trimming stripped 2 bases from V and 4 bases from J, with 12 bases between. Germline-derived CDR1 and CDR2 are SGHRS and YFSETQ. The length of the CDR3 is 14 residues. In nucleotides, the CDR3 is TGCGCCAGCAGCTTCGCAGGCATGAGCACTGAAGCTTTCTTT. It encodes CASSFAGMSTEAFF.

The V call is TRBV2, the J call TRBJ2-7, with D unresolved. CDR1 is SNHLY, CDR2 FYNNEI, per germline. Trimming pared 4 bases from V and 0 bases from J, leaving 16 bases between. This CDR3 has 16 amino acids. The CDR3 DNA follows: TGTGCCAGCAGTGGAGCGAGGACCGACACCTCCTACGAGCAGTACTTC. It encodes CASSGARTDTSYEQYF.